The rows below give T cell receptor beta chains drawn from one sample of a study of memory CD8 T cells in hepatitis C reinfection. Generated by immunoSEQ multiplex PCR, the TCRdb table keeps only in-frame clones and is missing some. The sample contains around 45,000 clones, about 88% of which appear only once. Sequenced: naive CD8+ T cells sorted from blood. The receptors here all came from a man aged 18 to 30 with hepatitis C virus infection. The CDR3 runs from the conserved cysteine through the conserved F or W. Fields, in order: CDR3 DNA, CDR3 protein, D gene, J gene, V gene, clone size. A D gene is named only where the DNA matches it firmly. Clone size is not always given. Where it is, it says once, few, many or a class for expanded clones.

CDR3 DNA: TGTGCCAGCAGCCAAGACCGGAACACTGAAGCTTTCTTT; CDR3 protein: CASSQDRNTEAFF; D gene: NA; J gene: TRBJ1-1; V gene: TRBV4-2; clone size: few
CDR3 DNA: TGTGCCAGCAGCTTGGTGGGCCGGACAGGGGTTTACGAGCAGTACTTC; CDR3 protein: CASSLVGRTGVYEQYF; D gene: TRBD1; J gene: TRBJ2-7; V gene: TRBV5-6; clone size: NA
CDR3 DNA: TGTGCCAGCAGCTACAGGGGAGTGACCGGGGAGCTGTTTTTT; CDR3 protein: CASSYRGVTGELFF; D gene: TRBD1; J gene: TRBJ2-2; V gene: TRBV5-4; clone size: NA
CDR3 DNA: TGTGCCAGCATTCGACAGGATGGGGAGCTGTTTTTT; CDR3 protein: CASIRQDGELFF; D gene: NA; J gene: TRBJ2-2; V gene: TRBV5-5; clone size: NA
CDR3 DNA: TGTGCCAGCAGCCCCACGCGGCTAGCGGGGGGGTTTTCCGATGAGCAGTTCTTC; CDR3 protein: CASSPTRLAGGFSDEQFF; D gene: TRBD2; J gene: TRBJ2-1; V gene: TRBV7-2; clone size: NA
CDR3 DNA: TGTGCCAGCAGCGCCGGGACAGGGGACTACGAGCAGTACTTC; CDR3 protein: CASSAGTGDYEQYF; D gene: TRBD1; J gene: TRBJ2-7; V gene: TRBV27; clone size: NA
CDR3 DNA: TGCGCCAGCAGCCAAGATGCGGTCGAGCAGTACTTC; CDR3 protein: CASSQDAVEQYF; D gene: NA; J gene: TRBJ2-7; V gene: TRBV4-1; clone size: NA
CDR3 DNA: TGCGCCAGCAGCCAAGATCGGGCAGGGGGCGCCTTGACTGAAGCTTTCTTT; CDR3 protein: CASSQDRAGGALTEAFF; D gene: TRBD1; J gene: TRBJ1-1; V gene: TRBV4-3; clone size: NA
CDR3 DNA: TGTGCCAGTAGTACATCATCCGGCACTGAAGCTTTCTTT; CDR3 protein: CASSTSSGTEAFF; D gene: NA; J gene: TRBJ1-1; V gene: TRBV19; clone size: once
CDR3 DNA: TGTGCCAGCAGTTGGGGCGCATCTAGCACAGATACGCAGTATTTT; CDR3 protein: CASSWGASSTDTQYF; D gene: NA; J gene: TRBJ2-3; V gene: TRBV6-6; clone size: NA
CDR3 DNA: TGCGCCAGCAGCCAGGCTACAGGGGGCTATGGCTACACCTTC; CDR3 protein: CASSQATGGYGYTF; D gene: TRBD1; J gene: TRBJ1-2; V gene: TRBV4-1; clone size: NA
CDR3 DNA: TGTGCCAGCAGCTTGGAAGGGAGCACTGAAGCTTTCTTT; CDR3 protein: CASSLEGSTEAFF; D gene: NA; J gene: TRBJ1-1; V gene: TRBV5-6; clone size: NA
CDR3 DNA: TGCGCCAGCAGCAGTACAGGGGCCACTGAAGCTTTCTTT; CDR3 protein: CASSSTGATEAFF; D gene: TRBD1; J gene: TRBJ1-1; V gene: TRBV4-1; clone size: few
CDR3 DNA: TGTGCCAGCGGCTATGCGGGGGCCGTAGATACGCAGTATTTT; CDR3 protein: CASGYAGAVDTQYF; D gene: NA; J gene: TRBJ2-3; V gene: TRBV9; clone size: NA
CDR3 DNA: TGTGCCAGCAGGGAGCGGGGGCCCTACAATGAGCAGTTCTTC; CDR3 protein: CASRERGPYNEQFF; D gene: TRBD2; J gene: TRBJ2-1; V gene: TRBV13; clone size: NA
CDR3 DNA: TGTGCCAGCAGCCCCACTAGCGACTCCTACGAGCAGTACTTC; CDR3 protein: CASSPTSDSYEQYF; D gene: TRBD2; J gene: TRBJ2-7; V gene: TRBV7-9; clone size: NA
CDR3 DNA: TGTGCCAGCAGCCCCTTAGCTAGCCAGCTCTACCCCCAGTACTTC; CDR3 protein: CASSPLASQLYPQYF; D gene: NA; J gene: TRBJ2-5; V gene: TRBV4-2; clone size: NA
CDR3 DNA: TGTGCCAGCAGTTCGGTTGTGGCCAACGTCCTGACTTTC; CDR3 protein: CASSSVVANVLTF; D gene: NA; J gene: TRBJ2-6; V gene: TRBV28; clone size: NA
CDR3 DNA: TGTGCCAGCAGGCGCACCGGGACTAGCGACAATGAGCAGTTCTTC; CDR3 protein: CASRRTGTSDNEQFF; D gene: TRBD2; J gene: TRBJ2-1; V gene: TRBV27; clone size: NA
CDR3 DNA: TGCGCCAGCAGCTTCGGCACTGAAGCTTTCTTT; CDR3 protein: CASSFGTEAFF; D gene: NA; J gene: TRBJ1-1; V gene: TRBV5-1; clone size: few
CDR3 DNA: TGTGCCAGCAGCTTGGTCCGAGCGGTCCAAGAGACCCAGTACTTC; CDR3 protein: CASSLVRAVQETQYF; D gene: NA; J gene: TRBJ2-5; V gene: TRBV7-6; clone size: NA
CDR3 DNA: TGTGCCAGCAGCGTCACTACTTCAGCTACCGGGGAGCTGTTTTTT; CDR3 protein: CASSVTTSATGELFF; D gene: NA; J gene: TRBJ2-2; V gene: TRBV9; clone size: NA
CDR3 DNA: TGTGCCAGCAGACCTCCGGGACTAGCTTACAATGAGCAGTTCTTC; CDR3 protein: CASRPPGLAYNEQFF; D gene: TRBD2; J gene: TRBJ2-1; V gene: TRBV6-5; clone size: NA
CDR3 DNA: TGTGCTAGTGGTTTGGCTGACAGCTTTTTCTCACCCCTCCACTTT; CDR3 protein: CASGLADSFFSPLHF; D gene: NA; J gene: TRBJ1-6; V gene: TRBV12-5; clone size: NA
CDR3 DNA: TGTGCCAGCAGTTACTCGGGCGCGGGAGGGGAGACCCAGTACTTC; CDR3 protein: CASSYSGAGGETQYF; D gene: TRBD2; J gene: TRBJ2-5; V gene: TRBV6-5; clone size: NA
CDR3 DNA: TGTGCCAGCAGCTTGGGACTAGCGGGGAACACCGGGGAGCTGTTTTTT; CDR3 protein: CASSLGLAGNTGELFF; D gene: TRBD2; J gene: TRBJ2-2; V gene: TRBV5-4; clone size: NA
CDR3 DNA: TGTGCCAGCAGTGATAGAAAACCAGGGGCGGTAGGCTACACCTTC; CDR3 protein: CASSDRKPGAVGYTF; D gene: NA; J gene: TRBJ1-2; V gene: TRBV6-1; clone size: once
CDR3 DNA: TGTGCCAGCAGTGAATTTTCGGGCAGCTTAGCGGAGACCCAGTACTTC; CDR3 protein: CASSEFSGSLAETQYF; D gene: NA; J gene: TRBJ2-5; V gene: TRBV2; clone size: NA
CDR3 DNA: TGTGCTAGTGGTTTAGGTTCAGGGCTATATGGCTACACCTTC; CDR3 protein: CASGLGSGLYGYTF; D gene: NA; J gene: TRBJ1-2; V gene: TRBV12-5; clone size: NA
CDR3 DNA: TGCGCCAGCAGCGTGACAGGGAACGACTACAATGAGCAGTTCTTC; CDR3 protein: CASSVTGNDYNEQFF; D gene: TRBD1; J gene: TRBJ2-1; V gene: TRBV5-1; clone size: NA